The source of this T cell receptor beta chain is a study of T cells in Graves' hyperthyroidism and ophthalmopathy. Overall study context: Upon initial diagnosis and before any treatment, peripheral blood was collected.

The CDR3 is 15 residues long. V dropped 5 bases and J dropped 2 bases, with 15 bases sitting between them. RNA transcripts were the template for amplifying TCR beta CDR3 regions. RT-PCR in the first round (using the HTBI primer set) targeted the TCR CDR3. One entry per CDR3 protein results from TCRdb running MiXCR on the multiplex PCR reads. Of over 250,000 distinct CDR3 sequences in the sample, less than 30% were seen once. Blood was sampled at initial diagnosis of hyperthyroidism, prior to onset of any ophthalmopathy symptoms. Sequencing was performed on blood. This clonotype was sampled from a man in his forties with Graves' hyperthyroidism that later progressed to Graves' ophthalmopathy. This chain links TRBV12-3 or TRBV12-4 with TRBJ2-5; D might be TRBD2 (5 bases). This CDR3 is CASSHGLEKQETQYF. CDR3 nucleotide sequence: TGTGCCAGCAGTCACGGACTGGAAAAACAAGAGACCCAGTACTTC.